This T cell receptor beta chain was found in a study of blood T cell repertoires in COVID-19. For the study at large: Samples taken during acute and convalescent COVID-19 were collected in the United States, Italy and Spain.

In the study's own analysis: Amplification of reference gene primers was used by the study to estimate nucleated cell counts. Some clones are missing from TCRdb's copy, which holds only in-frame ones; the method was immunoSEQ multiplex PCR. V and J calls and clone size follow that table, whereas D and trimming were derived from the DNA. The sample contains about 180,000 clones, 80% to 90% of which appear only once. There are 14 residues in the CDR3. The V gene's germline CDR1 is MDHEN and CDR2 SYDVKM. V lost 3 bases to trimming and J lost 8 bases, with 14 bases between them. This clone was recorded once.

V is TRBV28 and J is TRBJ1-3; a possible D gene is TRBD1 (5 bases). This TCR was sampled from a human donor with active or convalescent COVID-19. The donor label of this sample is uncertain. The sequenced sample consisted of peripheral blood. The CDR3 region has the DNA TGTGCCAGCAGTTTGGCGGGACCTGAGGACACCATATATTTT. It encodes CASSLAGPEDTIYF.